These 18 T cell receptor beta chains were all obtained from the same sample, sequenced in a study of cytomegalovirus exposure and HLA in healthy donors. PCR primers comprised 60 Vbeta and 13 Jbeta primers. Clones were sequenced by immunoSEQ multiplex PCR, and TCRdb holds only the in-frame ones, with some missing. This table holds fewer than 250,000 clones, about 80% found once. The sequenced sample consisted of PBMCs. All receptors come from a male donor in good health and CMV-seronegative.

This rearrangement joins TRBV18 to TRBJ1-2; maybe TRBD1 (5 bases). This CDR3 comprises 16 residues. V lost 5 bases, J lost 3 bases, and 19 bases lay in between. CDR1 and CDR2 from the germline V gene are KGHSH and LQKENI. The chain's CDR3 is CASSAGSGRRDYGYTF. The DNA of the CDR3 is TGTGCCAGCTCAGCGGGGTCAGGGAGACGAGACTATGGCTACACCTTC.

The chain has TRBV5-1 and TRBJ1-6; no definite D call. Germline assignment: CDR1 SGHRS and CDR2 YFSETQ. V was pared by 0 bases and J by 4 bases, with 5 bases between. CDR3 size: 14 residues. CDR3 sequence: CASSLVEYNSPLHF. CDR3 nucleotides: TGCGCCAGCAGCTTGGTTGAGTATAATTCACCCCTCCACTTT.

The chain is built from TRBV6-5 and TRBJ2-5; D remains ambiguous. The last part of the DNA fits TRBJ2-7 better; the J call may be wrong. CDR3 length equals 14 residues. The V gene's germline CDR1 is MNHEY and CDR2 SVGAGI. The CDR3 is CASSSRSRPYEQYF. The CDR3 nucleotides are TGTGCCAGCAGTTCGCGCAGCAGGCCCTACGAGCAGTACTTC.

This clone was found once. The genes are TRBV15 and TRBJ2-5; 8 bases fit TRBD2. J lost 0 bases, V lost 4 bases, and 4 bases had no gene match. Per the germline V gene, CDR1 is LNHNV and CDR2 is YYDKDF (reference sequence). The CDR3 consists of 15 residues. The CDR3 is CATSTTGGYQETQYF. CDR3 DNA sequence: TGTGCCACCAGCACAACGGGGGGGTACCAAGAGACCCAGTACTTC.

The chain has TRBV5-1 and TRBJ2-7; TRBD1 aligns across 9 bases. The V segment lost 5 bases and the J segment 1 base; nucleotides outside the gene matches: 4. The CDR3 loop spans 14 amino acids. The germline V gene encodes CDR1 SGHRS and CDR2 YFSETQ. The CDR3 DNA reads TGCGCCAGCAGGCCCGGGACAGGGTCCTACGAGCAGTACTTC. Amino acid sequence: CASRPGTGSYEQYF.

This chain uses TRBV28 with TRBJ1-1; D unresolved. The CDR3 sequence is 9 residues long. The V end was cut by 8 bases, the J end by 13 bases, with 11 bases between. CDR1 MDHEN and CDR2 SYDVKM come from the germline V gene. DNA for the CDR3: TGTGCCAGCGGGTCCCGACTTTTCTTT. Encoded protein: CASGSRLFF.

This rearrangement joins TRBV27 to TRBJ1-5; unclear D gene. Trimming cost V 6 bases and J 7 bases, with 13 bases left between them. CDR1 and CDR2 from the germline V gene are MNHEY and SMNVEV (reference sequence). This CDR3 has 13 residues. The DNA of the CDR3 is TGTGCCAGCAGCAATAGACACGAGCAGCCCCAGCATTTT. It is translated as CASSNRHEQPQHF.

The chain uses TRBV28 and TRBJ1-1; TRBD1 might be the D (5 bases). CDR1 and CDR2 (germline): MDHEN, SYDVKM. V was cut by 2 bases and J by 4 bases, with 11 bases left in between. The CDR3 length is 14 residues. The CDR3 region has the DNA TGTGCCAGCAGTTTAGGTAATAGGGGCACTGAAGCTTTCTTT. Protein sequence: CASSLGNRGTEAFF.

There are a few counts of this clone. The chain combines TRBV5-6 with TRBJ1-2; a weak D match, TRBD1 (5 bases). The CDR3 sequence is 15 residues long. Between the trimmed V and J ends, which lost 6 bases and 4 bases, there was a span of 19 bases. The germline CDR1 and CDR2 sequences are SGHDT and YYEEEE. The CDR3, as DNA: TGTGCCAGCACCACAATCGACAGACCCTCCTATGGCTACACCTTC. Protein product: CASTTIDRPSYGYTF. Combining the CDR3 with reference TRBV5-6 and TRBJ1-2 gives the whole variable domain DAGVTQSPTHLIKTRGQQVTLRCSPKSGHDTVSWYQQALGQGPQFIFQYYEEEERQRGNFPDRFSGHQFPNYSSELNVNALLLGDSALYLCASTTIDRPSYGYTFGSGTRLTVV.

To note about this clone: A read error may produce the germline difference seen at one junction end. The chain is built from TRBV18 and TRBJ2-5, with no clear D. The CDR3 loop spans 12 amino acids. Germline values: CDR1 KGHSH, CDR2 LQKENI. CDR3: CASSRQEDTQYF. The CDR3 DNA reads TGTGCCAGCTCCCGGCAGGAAGATACCCAGTACTTC.

The chain uses TRBV6-5 and TRBJ2-5; 10 positions match TRBD1. This CDR3 comprises 15 residues. Germline trimming cut 2 bases from V and 4 bases from J; bases unmatched to any gene: 4. The germline gives CDR1 MNHEY, CDR2 SVGAGI. The CDR3: CASSYPGQGSETQYF. CDR3 coding DNA: TGTGCCAGCAGTTACCCGGGACAGGGGTCAGAGACCCAGTACTTC.

The rearrangement links TRBV30 to TRBJ2-3; weak D call: TRBD2 (5 bases). The CDR3 has 12 residues. V was shortened by 4 bases and J by 6 bases, with 11 bases between the two germline ends. Germline loops: CDR1 GTSNPN, CDR2 SVGIG (reference sequence). CDR3 sequence: CAWTRGYDTQYF. For the CDR3, the DNA is TGTGCCTGGACCCGAGGGTACGATACGCAGTATTTT.

The chain is built from TRBV11-2 and TRBJ1-2; 7 bases map to TRBD1. Germline V gives CDR1 SGHAT, CDR2 FQNNGV. This CDR3 spans 16 amino acids. J gave up 6 bases and V 2 bases, and 12 bases lay outside the gene matches. The CDR3 here is CASSLLGFAQGDGYTF. The CDR3 bases are TGTGCCAGCAGCTTATTGGGGTTCGCGCAGGGGGATGGCTACACCTTC.

The chain joins TRBV7-6 to TRBJ1-3, with no clear D. CDR1 is SGHVS, CDR2 FNYEAQ, per germline. The CDR3 contains 17 residues. Trimming removed 2 bases from V and 0 bases from J, with 14 bases in between. The CDR3 DNA sequence: TGTGCCAGCAGCTTAAATTCTGGAGGCTACTCTGGAAACACCATATATTTT. The encoded protein is CASSLNSGGYSGNTIYF.

This clone was counted only a few times. This chain joins TRBV7-6 and TRBJ1-5; weak D call: TRBD1 (6 bases). The CDR3 is 15 amino acids. Trimming cost V 2 bases and J 5 bases, with 13 bases left between them. Germline CDR1 and CDR2: SGHVS and FNYEAQ. The CDR3 sequence: CASSLLAAGDQPQHF. The CDR3 DNA is TGTGCCAGCAGCTTATTGGCGGCAGGGGATCAGCCCCAGCATTTT.

The chain has TRBV5-4 and TRBJ2-7, with TRBD2 matching over 7 bases. The CDR3 loop spans 15 amino acids. Trimming removed 4 bases from V and 7 bases from J; junction bases left unmatched: 14. Germline V CDR1 and CDR2: SGHNT, YYREEE (reference sequence). Here the CDR3 DNA reads TGTGCCAGCAGCCCGGCCGGGACTACACCTCGGGAGCAGTACTTC. It specifies CASSPAGTTPREQYF.

This clone was observed once. The chain joins TRBV5-6 to TRBJ2-5, with unresolved D. The end of the DNA is better explained by TRBJ2-7, so the J call may be wrong. The CDR3 runs 12 residues. Germline V CDR1 and CDR2: SGHDT, YYEEEE. DNA of the CDR3: TGTGCCAGCAGTTACGACACTCGCGAGCAGTACTTC. Its protein product is CASSYDTREQYF.

The rearrangement joins TRBV5-6 to TRBJ2-1; a weak D match, TRBD2 (5 bases). Trimming pared 4 bases from V and 4 bases from J, leaving 18 bases between. Germline V gene sequence: CDR1 SGHDT, CDR2 YYEEEE. The CDR3 totals 16 residues. CDR3 residues: CASSRILVSGYNEQFF. The CDR3, as DNA: TGTGCCAGCAGCAGGATACTAGTTTCGGGTTACAATGAGCAGTTCTTC.